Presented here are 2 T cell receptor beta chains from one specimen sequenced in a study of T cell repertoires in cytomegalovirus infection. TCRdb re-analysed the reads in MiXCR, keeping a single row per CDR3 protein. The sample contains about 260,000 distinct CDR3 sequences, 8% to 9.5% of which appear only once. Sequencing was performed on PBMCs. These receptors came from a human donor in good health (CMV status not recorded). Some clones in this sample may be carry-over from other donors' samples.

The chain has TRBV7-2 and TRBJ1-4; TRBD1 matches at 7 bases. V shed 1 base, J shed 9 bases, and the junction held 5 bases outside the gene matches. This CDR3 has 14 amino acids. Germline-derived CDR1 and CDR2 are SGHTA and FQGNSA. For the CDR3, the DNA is TGTGCCAGCAGCTTAGACAGGGGTCCACAAAAACTGTTTTTT. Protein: CASSLDRGPQKLFF.

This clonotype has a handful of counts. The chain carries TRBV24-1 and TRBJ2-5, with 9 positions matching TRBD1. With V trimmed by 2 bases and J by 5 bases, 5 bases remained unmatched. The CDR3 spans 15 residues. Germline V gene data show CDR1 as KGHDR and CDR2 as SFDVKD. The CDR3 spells CATSDSGQGLETQYF. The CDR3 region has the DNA TGTGCCACCAGTGATTCCGGACAGGGGTTGGAGACCCAGTACTTC.